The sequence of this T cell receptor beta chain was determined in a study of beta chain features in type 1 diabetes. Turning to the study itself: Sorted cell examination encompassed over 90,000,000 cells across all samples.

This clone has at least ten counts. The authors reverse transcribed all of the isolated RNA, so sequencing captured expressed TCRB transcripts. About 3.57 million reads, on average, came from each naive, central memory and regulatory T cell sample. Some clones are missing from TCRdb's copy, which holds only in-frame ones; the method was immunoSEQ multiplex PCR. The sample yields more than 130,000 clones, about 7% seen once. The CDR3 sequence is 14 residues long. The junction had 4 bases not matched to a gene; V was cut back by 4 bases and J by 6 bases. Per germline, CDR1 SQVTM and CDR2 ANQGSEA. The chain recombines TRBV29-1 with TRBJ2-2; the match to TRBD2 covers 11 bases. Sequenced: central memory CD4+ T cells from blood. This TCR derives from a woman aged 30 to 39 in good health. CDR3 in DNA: TGCAGCGTTGCACTAGCGGGAGAACCCGGGGAGCTGTTTTTT. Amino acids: CSVALAGEPGELFF.